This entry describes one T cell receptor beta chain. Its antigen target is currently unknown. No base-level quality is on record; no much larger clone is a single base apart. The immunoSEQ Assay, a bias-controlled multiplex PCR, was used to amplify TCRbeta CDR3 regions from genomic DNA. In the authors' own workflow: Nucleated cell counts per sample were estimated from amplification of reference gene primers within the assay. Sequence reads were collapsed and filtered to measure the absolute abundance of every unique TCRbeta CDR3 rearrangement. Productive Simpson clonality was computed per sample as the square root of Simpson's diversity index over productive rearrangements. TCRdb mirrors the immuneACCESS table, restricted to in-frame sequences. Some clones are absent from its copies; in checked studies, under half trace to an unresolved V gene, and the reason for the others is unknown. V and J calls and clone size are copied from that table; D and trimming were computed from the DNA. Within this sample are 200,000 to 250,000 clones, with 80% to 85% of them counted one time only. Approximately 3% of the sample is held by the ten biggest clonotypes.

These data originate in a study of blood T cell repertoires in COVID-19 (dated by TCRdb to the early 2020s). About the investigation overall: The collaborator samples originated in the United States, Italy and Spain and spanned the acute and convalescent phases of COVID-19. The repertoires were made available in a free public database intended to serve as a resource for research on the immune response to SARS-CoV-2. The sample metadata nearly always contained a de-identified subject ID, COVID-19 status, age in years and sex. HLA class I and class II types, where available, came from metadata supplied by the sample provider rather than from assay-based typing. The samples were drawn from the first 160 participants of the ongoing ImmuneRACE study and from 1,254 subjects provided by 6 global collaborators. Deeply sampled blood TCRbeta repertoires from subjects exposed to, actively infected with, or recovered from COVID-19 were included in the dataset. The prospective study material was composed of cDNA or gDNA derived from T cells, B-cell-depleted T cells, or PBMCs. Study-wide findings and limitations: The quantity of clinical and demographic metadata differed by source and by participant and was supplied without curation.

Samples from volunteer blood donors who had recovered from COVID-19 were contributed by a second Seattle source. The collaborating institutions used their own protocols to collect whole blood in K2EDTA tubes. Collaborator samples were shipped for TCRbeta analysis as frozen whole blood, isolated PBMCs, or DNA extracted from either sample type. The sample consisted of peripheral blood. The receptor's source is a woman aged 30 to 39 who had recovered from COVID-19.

The nucleotide sequence reads as follows: TGTGCCAGCAGCCAGGCGGGGAGGCTGAACACTGAAGCTTTCTTT. Its amino acids are CASSQAGRLNTEAFF. The V gene is TRBV7-9 and the J gene is TRBJ1-1, with the D gene not confidently named. From the cysteine up to the phenylalanine, the CDR3 has a length of 15 residues. Only the CDR3 part of the read is kept: 45 bases, read in frame from the first base. Reading the germline V gene (reference sequence) gives CDR1 SEHNR and CDR2 FQNEAQ. Trimming takes 5 bases from V and 0 bases from J, and the germline ends sit 13 bases apart.